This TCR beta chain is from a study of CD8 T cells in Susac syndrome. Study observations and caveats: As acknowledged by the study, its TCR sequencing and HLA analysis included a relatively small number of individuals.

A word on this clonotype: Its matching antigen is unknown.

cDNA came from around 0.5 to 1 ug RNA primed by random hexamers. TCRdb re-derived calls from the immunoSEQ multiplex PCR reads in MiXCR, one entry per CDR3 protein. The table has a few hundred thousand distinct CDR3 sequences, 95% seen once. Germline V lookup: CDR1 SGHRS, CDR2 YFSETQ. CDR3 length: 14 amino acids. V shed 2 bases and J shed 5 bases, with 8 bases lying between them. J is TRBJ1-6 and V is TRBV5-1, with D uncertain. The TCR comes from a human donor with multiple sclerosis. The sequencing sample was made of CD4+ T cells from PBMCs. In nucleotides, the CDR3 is TGCGCCAGCAGCTTCTGGCAGGATAATTCACCCCTCCACTTT. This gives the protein CASSFWQDNSPLHF.